One sample yielded the 25 T cell receptor beta chains listed below, sequenced in a study of OX40 agonist ivuxolimab in advanced cancers. Assay used: immunoSEQ multiplex PCR; TCRdb lists only in-frame clones, some missing. Altogether 75,000 to 100,000 clones are present, 80% to 90% being singletons, with the ten largest covering roughly 0.33%. This specimen consisted of CD4+ or CD8+ T cells sorted from blood, obtained in a trial of the OX40 agonist ivuxolimab. The receptors stem from an adult with an advanced solid tumor such as melanoma, head and neck, liver or kidney cancer.

The chain joins TRBV28 to TRBJ1-6, with D perhaps matching TRBD1 (5 bases). The germline gives CDR1 MDHEN, CDR2 SYDVKM. V was trimmed by 8 bases and J by 9 bases, leaving 17 bases between them. This CDR3 is 14 amino acids long. CDR3 sequence (DNA): TGTGCCAGCGGAGGAGCGGGGGTAGGTTCACCCCTCCACTTT. Encoded protein: CASGGAGVGSPLHF.

The rearrangement uses TRBV7-8 and TRBJ2-7, with no clear D. CDR3 size: 14 residues. V was cut by 1 base and J by 2 bases, with 9 bases left in between. Germline V CDR1 and CDR2: SGHVS, FQNEAQ. The CDR3 DNA reads as TGTGCCAGCAGCTTAGATGGTGCAACCTACGAGCAGTACGTC. Translating it yields CASSLDGATYEQYV.

The V call is TRBV19, the J call TRBJ2-5, with 8 bases identical to TRBD1. The CDR3 is 13 amino acids. Germline V gene lookup returns CDR1 LNHDA and CDR2 SQIVND (reference sequence). With V trimmed by 3 bases and J by 4 bases, 1 base remained unmatched. The CDR3 region has the DNA TGTGCCAGTAGTATTGACAGGGGAGAGACCCAGTACTTC. Encoded protein: CASSIDRGETQYF.

This clone was seen just once. The rearrangement links TRBV5-1 to TRBJ1-2; D unresolved. The CDR3 sequence is 14 residues long. Germline V lookup: CDR1 SGHRS, CDR2 YFSETQ. The ends were cut back, 4 bases at V and 3 bases at J, with 13 bases in the middle. This CDR3 is CASSRITPDYGYTF. The CDR3 DNA is TGCGCCAGCAGCCGAATTACACCAGACTATGGCTACACCTTC.

This clone was counted a single time. This chain connects TRBV5-4 to TRBJ2-3; the D gene is possibly TRBD1 (6 bases). The CDR3 is 15 residues long. Germline assignment: CDR1 SGHNT and CDR2 YYREEE (reference sequence). V was pared by 2 bases and J by 0 bases, with 10 bases between. CDR3 in amino acids: CASSFRDTSTDTQYF. CDR3 DNA sequence: TGTGCCAGCAGCTTCCGGGACACTAGCACAGATACGCAGTATTTT.

This clone turned up a few times. The V call is TRBV29-1, the J call TRBJ1-3; 9 bases are shared with TRBD1. The length of the CDR3 is 13 residues. Germline CDR1 reads SQVTM; CDR2 reads ANQGSEA. V trimming: 7 bases; J trimming: 3 bases; junction bases outside the gene matches: 4. This CDR3 reads CSAGTGIGNTIYF. CDR3 nucleotides: TGCAGCGCCGGGACAGGGATTGGAAACACCATATATTTT. Filled out from reference TRBV29-1 and TRBJ1-3, the complete variable domain reads SAVISQKPSRDICQRGTSLTIQCQVDSQVTMMFWYRQQPGQSLTLIATANQGSEATYESGFVIDKFPISRPNLTFSTLTVSNMSPEDSSIYLCSAGTGIGNTIYFGEGSWLTVV.

The rearrangement joins TRBV6-1 to TRBJ1-1, with a weak D call TRBD1 (5 bases). Trimming pared 3 bases from V and 6 bases from J, leaving 8 bases between. Looked up from germline, CDR1 is MNHNS and CDR2 is SASEGT. The CDR3 totals 12 residues. This chain's CDR3 is CASSERDPEAFF. The CDR3 nucleotides are TGTGCCAGCAGTGAGAGGGACCCTGAAGCTTTCTTT.

The genes are TRBV6-1 and TRBJ2-3; the D is unclear. Germline assignment: CDR1 MNHNS and CDR2 SASEGT. With 1 base removed from V and 6 bases from J, the gap between germline ends came to 11 bases. CDR3 length equals 14 residues. The DNA of the CDR3 is TGTGCCAGCAGTGAAGGGTTTTCTGTGGATACGCAGTATTTT. Its protein product is CASSEGFSVDTQYF.

This chain links TRBV28 with TRBJ2-7, with TRBD2 identical over 11 bases. The ends lost 9 bases at V and 4 bases at J; junction bases unmatched: 5. The CDR3 is made up of 13 amino acids. Germline CDR1 reads MDHEN; CDR2 reads SYDVKM. The CDR3 DNA is TGTGCCAGTCTAGCGGGAGGTTTTTACGAGCAGTACTTC. Its translation is CASLAGGFYEQYF. The variable domain in full, with the rest retrieved from reference TRBV28 and TRBJ2-7, is DVKVTQSSRYLVKRTGEKVFLECVQDMDHENMFWYRQDPGLGLRLIYFSYDVKMKEKGDIPEGYSVSREKKERFSLILESASTNQTSMYLCASLAGGFYEQYFGPGTRLTVT.

V usage is TRBV5-8 and J usage is TRBJ1-4; the D gene is possibly TRBD1 (6 bases). Germline V gene sequence: CDR1 SGHTS, CDR2 YDEGEE. The CDR3 has 16 amino acids. The germline V and J ends were trimmed by 0 bases and 10 bases, with 19 bases remaining between them. CDR3 coding DNA: TGTGCCAGCAGCTTGGCCGGGACACTTATGGGGACAAAACTGTTTTTT. Translated: CASSLAGTLMGTKLFF.

The gene calls are TRBV28 and TRBJ1-4, with D unresolved. CDR1 MDHEN and CDR2 SYDVKM come from the germline V gene. Trimming cost V 5 bases and J 7 bases, with 17 bases left between them. The CDR3 extends over 15 amino acids. The CDR3, as DNA: TGTGCCAGCAGTCCCCGGACCATGGGGAGTGAAAAACTGTTTTTT. This sequence encodes CASSPRTMGSEKLFF.

The chain has TRBV7-3 and TRBJ2-5; D not certain. Germline CDR1 SGHTA, CDR2 FQGTGA. This CDR3 is built from 16 residues. The V gene lost 0 bases and the J gene lost 4 bases, with 15 bases spanning the gap. The CDR3 spells CASSLTPDLRGETQYF. CDR3 sequence (DNA): TGTGCCAGCAGCTTAACCCCGGACCTCCGAGGAGAGACCCAGTACTTC.

The chain links TRBV2 to TRBJ1-4; D not certain. The CDR3 is 11 amino acids. Between the trimmed V and J ends, which lost 7 bases and 5 bases, there was a span of 5 bases. Per germline, CDR1 SNHLY and CDR2 FYNNEI. CDR3 coding DNA: TGTGCCAGCACCCTGAATGAAAAACTGTTTTTT. Translating it yields CASTLNEKLFF.

The chain recombines TRBV28 with TRBJ1-6, with D unresolved. CDR3 length: 12 amino acids. The V gene lost 1 base and the J gene lost 5 bases, with 0 bases spanning the gap. Germline values: CDR1 MDHEN, CDR2 SYDVKM. CDR3 nucleotides: TGTGCCAGCAGTTTATATAATTCACCCCTCCACTTT. Translation gives CASSLYNSPLHF.

The rearrangement joins TRBV6-6 to TRBJ2-2; D possibly corresponds to TRBD2 (7 bases). The CDR3 totals 13 residues. Germline CDR1 and CDR2: MNHNY and SVGAGI (reference sequence). Trimming cost V 8 bases and J 6 bases, with 13 bases left between them. In DNA form, the CDR3 reads TGTGCCAGCGCCTTGGGGGGGCCCGGGGAGCTGTTTTTT. It codes for CASALGGPGELFF.

The chain combines TRBV11-2 with TRBJ1-5; a possible D gene is TRBD1 (6 bases). V lost 1 base and J 2 bases, leaving 9 bases between the germline ends. Germline CDR1 and CDR2: SGHAT and FQNNGV. The CDR3 sequence is 15 residues long. CDR3 loop: CASSLVQGGNQPQHF. The CDR3, as DNA: TGTGCCAGCAGCTTAGTACAGGGAGGCAATCAGCCCCAGCATTTT.

This chain joins TRBV6-6 and TRBJ1-1; tentatively, D is TRBD1 (5 bases). Deletions cut 4 bases from V and 6 bases from J, with 12 bases between. In germline, CDR1 is MNHNY, CDR2 SVGAGI (reference sequence). The CDR3 has 13 amino acids. The chain's CDR3 is CASSSQRGAEAFF. The DNA of the CDR3 is TGTGCCAGCAGTTCACAGAGAGGGGCTGAAGCTTTCTTT.

In nucleotides, the CDR3 is TGTGCCAGCAGCACTATCCGCGGGGGCGCAAGCACAGATACGCAGTATTTT. Its protein is CASSTIRGGASTDTQYF. The rearrangement links TRBV13 to TRBJ2-3; TRBD2 is a possible D gene (7 bases). V lost 5 bases and J 0 bases, leaving 18 bases between the germline ends. The CDR3 has 17 residues. Germline V gives CDR1 PRHDT, CDR2 FYEKMQ (reference sequence).

The chain employs TRBV28 and TRBJ2-6, with D tentatively TRBD2 (5 bases). CDR3 size: 17 residues. The ends were cut back, 5 bases at V and 0 bases at J, with 14 bases in the middle. Germline lookup yields CDR1 MDHEN and CDR2 SYDVKM. CDR3 amino acids: CASSETGYGSGANVLTF. In nucleotides, the CDR3 is TGTGCCAGCAGTGAGACGGGATACGGCTCTGGGGCCAACGTCCTGACTTTC.

The chain is built from TRBV7-9 and TRBJ2-1; TRBD1 matches 7 bases. V lost 3 bases and J lost 4; bases outside the gene matches: 6. Germline V gene sequence: CDR1 SEHNR, CDR2 FQNEAQ (reference sequence). The CDR3 totals 15 residues. CDR3 amino acids: CASSLPTGRYNEQFF. In nucleotides, the CDR3 is TGTGCCAGCAGCTTGCCGACAGGGCGGTACAATGAGCAGTTCTTC.

This clone was seen only a few times. The chain joins TRBV7-2 to TRBJ2-5; 12 bases agree with TRBD2. Per germline, CDR1 SGHTA and CDR2 FQGNSA. V trimming: 7 bases; J trimming: 4 bases; junction bases outside the gene matches: 7. CDR3 length: 15 amino acids. The CDR3 DNA is TGTGCCAGCACGCTTGGGGGACTAGCGGGAGAGACCCAGTACTTC. Its protein product is CASTLGGLAGETQYF.

This CDR3 is CASSPGLAGGWTYF. The CDR3 coding sequence is TGTGCCAGCAGCCCGGGACTAGCGGGAGGGTGGACGTACTTC. This chain links TRBV7-2 with TRBJ2-5; TRBD2 aligns across 16 bases. J lost 13 bases, V lost 5 bases, and 7 bases had no gene match. The CDR3 spans 14 residues. Germline values: CDR1 SGHTA, CDR2 FQGNSA. Full variable domain (outside the CDR3, taken from reference TRBV7-2 and TRBJ2-5): GAGVSQSPSNKVTEKGKDVELRCDPISGHTALYWYRQSLGQGLEFLIYFQGNSAPDKSGLPSDRFSAERTGGSVSTLTIQRTQQEDSAVYLCASSPGLAGGWTYFGPGTRLLVL.

This sequence joins TRBV11-2 and TRBJ2-5; D might be TRBD2 (6 bases). V was cut by 5 bases and J by 4 bases, with 20 bases left in between. Germline CDR1 and CDR2: SGHAT and FQNNGV. The CDR3 runs to 16 residues. CDR3: CASSTIFGTGRETQYF. CDR3 sequence (DNA): TGTGCCAGCAGCACTATTTTCGGGACCGGGAGAGAGACCCAGTACTTC.

The chain uses TRBV7-2 and TRBJ2-2; 7 positions match TRBD2. The CDR3 consists of 15 residues. The V segment lost 4 bases and the J segment 5 bases; nucleotides outside the gene matches: 7. CDR1 SGHTA and CDR2 FQGNSA come from the germline V gene. CDR3 bases: TGTGCCAGCAGCTCCTGGGAGGGTCAGACCGGGGAGCTGTTTTTT. Residues: CASSSWEGQTGELFF.

This clone has just one count. The rearrangement joins TRBV28 to TRBJ2-1; D gene unclear. V was clipped by 6 bases and J by 12 bases, with 18 bases between them. The CDR3 runs 13 residues. Germline V gives CDR1 MDHEN, CDR2 SYDVKM. The CDR3 DNA sequence: TGTGCCAGCAGGGGCAGTTCCCTGATATGGCAGTTCTTC. This sequence encodes CASRGSSLIWQFF.